This TCR beta chain originates from a study of cytomegalovirus exposure and HLA in healthy donors. Findings and limits, study-wide: Researchers catalogued roughly 150 TCR beta chains as cytomegalovirus-associated.

Produced via immunoSEQ multiplex PCR; TCRdb's table is partial and in-frame only. The data hold over 80,000 clones, with about 85% observed a single time. To note about this clone: The antigen remains undetermined.

There are 13 residues in the CDR3. V lost 6 bases and J 8 bases, leaving 16 bases between the germline ends. Per the germline V gene, CDR1 is SNHLY and CDR2 is FYNNEI. Sequencing used PBMCs. V and J are TRBV2 and TRBJ1-1; D might be TRBD1 (6 bases). This sequence originates from a man aged 18 to 35 in good health and CMV-seropositive. The CDR3 sequence is CASRGQTVKEAFF. DNA of the CDR3: TGTGCCAGCAGAGGACAGACAGTGAAAGAAGCTTTCTTT.